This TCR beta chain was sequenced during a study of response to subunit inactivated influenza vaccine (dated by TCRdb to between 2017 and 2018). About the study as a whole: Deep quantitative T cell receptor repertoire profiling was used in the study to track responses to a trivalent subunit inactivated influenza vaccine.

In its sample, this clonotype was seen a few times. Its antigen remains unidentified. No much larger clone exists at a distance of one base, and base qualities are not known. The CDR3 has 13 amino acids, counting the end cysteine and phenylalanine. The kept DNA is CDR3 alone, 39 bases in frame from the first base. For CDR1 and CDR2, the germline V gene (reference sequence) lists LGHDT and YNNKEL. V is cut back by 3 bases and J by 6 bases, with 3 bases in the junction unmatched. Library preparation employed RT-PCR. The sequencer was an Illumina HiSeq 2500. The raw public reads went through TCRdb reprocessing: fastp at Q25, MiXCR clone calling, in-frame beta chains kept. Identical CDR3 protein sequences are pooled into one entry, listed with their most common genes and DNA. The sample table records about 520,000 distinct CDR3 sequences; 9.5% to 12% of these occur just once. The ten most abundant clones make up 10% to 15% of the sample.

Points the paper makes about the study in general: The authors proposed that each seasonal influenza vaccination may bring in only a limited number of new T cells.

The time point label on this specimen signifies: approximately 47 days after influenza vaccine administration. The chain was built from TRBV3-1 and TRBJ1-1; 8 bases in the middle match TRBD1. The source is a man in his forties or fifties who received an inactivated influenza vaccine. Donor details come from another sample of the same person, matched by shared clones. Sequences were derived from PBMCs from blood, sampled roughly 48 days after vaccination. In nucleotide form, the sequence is TGTGCCAGCAGCCAGAACAGGGGGTCTGAAGCTTTCTTT. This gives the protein CASSQNRGSEAFF.